The clone carrying this T cell receptor beta chain was observed many times. Germline CDR1 is DFQATT and CDR2 is SNEGSKA (reference sequence). Trimming removed 0 bases from V and 7 bases from J, with 19 bases in between. The CDR3 spans 16 residues. This specimen belongs to a study of T-cell reconstitution after alpha-beta-depleted transplantation in children. TCRbeta library preparation incorporated unique molecular identifiers. A single record per CDR3 protein comes from TCRdb applying MiXCR to the PCR reads. The sample holds roughly 570,000 distinct CDR3 sequences, 20% to 30% seen once. This specimen consisted of PBMCs, obtained before TCRalphabeta/CD19-depleted stem cell transplant. The TCR comes from a boy in the first two years of life with Wiskott-Aldrich syndrome, due to receive a stem cell transplant. V and J are TRBV20-1 and TRBJ1-5, with D perhaps TRBD1 (6 bases). CDR3 sequence: CSARDLFAGGRQPQHF. The CDR3 bases are TGCAGTGCTAGAGATCTATTTGCGGGGGGGCGGCAGCCCCAGCATTTT.